The 14 T cell receptor beta chains given below trace back to one sample, sequenced in a study of regulatory T cells in long-lasting Graves disease. The time point denotes: persistent/refractory GD, antithyroid drugs over 5 years with positive TRAb. Researchers made the TCR library from RNA that was extracted from PBMCs. The TCR beta library used iRepertoire HTBI primers with Arm-PCR amplification of CDR3. TCRdb called the multiplex PCR reads again in MiXCR, with one record for every CDR3 protein. The sample lists almost 350,000 distinct CDR3 sequences, around 20% seen once, with about 29% in the top ten. The sample in question was peripheral blood mononuclear cells (PBMCs), obtained when the disease was refractory, from a patient treated with antithyroid drugs. All receptors come from a female donor with Graves disease.

This clonotype came up many times. The chain joins TRBV6-1 to TRBJ1-5; a possible D gene is TRBD1 (6 bases). CDR1 is MNHNS and CDR2 is SASEGT in the germline V gene. The CDR3 length is 14 residues. The V gene lost 7 bases and the J gene lost 7 bases, with 17 bases spanning the gap. CDR3 amino acids: CASTEGGFSQPQHF. The CDR3 DNA is TGTGCCAGCACCGAAGGGGGTTTCAGCCAGCCCCAGCATTTT.

The chain couples TRBV24-1 to TRBJ2-7; TRBD2 agrees at 7 bases. The CDR3 covers 14 residues. Germline V gene sequence: CDR1 KGHDR, CDR2 SFDVKD. With V trimmed by 9 bases and J by 6 bases, 13 bases remained unmatched. DNA of the CDR3: TGTGCCACCTGTGGGGGGGTCCGGAATTGCGAGCAGTACTTC. This sequence encodes CATCGGVRNCEQYF.

This clonotype was picked up a small number of times. The rearrangement uses TRBV9 and TRBJ1-6, with TRBD1 matching 7 bases. Germline values: CDR1 SGDLS, CDR2 YYNGEE. Losses at the gene ends were 3 bases for V and 5 bases for J; bases not matched to a gene: 2. The CDR3 is 14 residues long. CDR3 loop: CASSEGQNNSPLHF. The CDR3 DNA is TGTGCCAGCAGCGAGGGACAGAATAATTCACCCCTCCACTTT. The full variable domain, its missing parts supplied by reference TRBV9 and TRBJ1-6, is DSGVTQTPKHLITATGQRVTLRCSPRSGDLSVYWYQQSLDQGLQFLIQYYNGEERAKGNILERFSAQQFPDLHSELNLSSLELGDSALYFCASSEGQNNSPLHFGNGTRLTVT.

This clonotype was counted at least ten times. The rearrangement joins TRBV5-4 to TRBJ1-1, with TRBD1 identical over 8 bases. V lost 2 bases, J lost 6 bases, and 9 bases stayed unmatched. Germline CDR1 is SGHNT and CDR2 is YYREEE (reference sequence). This CDR3 spans 15 amino acids. CDR3 protein: CASSFSVDREAEAFF. CDR3 nucleotides: TGTGCCAGCAGCTTCTCTGTGGACAGGGAGGCTGAAGCTTTCTTT.

This chain links TRBV7-3 with TRBJ1-6; 7 bases map to TRBD1. The CDR3 extends over 15 amino acids. Germline V CDR1 and CDR2: SGHTA, FQGTGA. J lost 8 bases, V lost 5 bases, and 9 bases had no gene match. Written as DNA, the CDR3 is TGTGCCAGCAGCCCCCGGGCAGGGGGTTATTCACCCCTCCACTTT. Protein sequence: CASSPRAGGYSPLHF. The entire variable domain, with the rest obtained from reference TRBV7-3 and TRBJ1-6, is as follows: GAGVSQTPSNKVTEKGKYVELRCDPISGHTALYWYRQSLGQGPEFLIYFQGTGAADDSGLPNDRFFAVRPEGSVSTLKIQRTERGDSAVYLCASSPRAGGYSPLHFGNGTRLTVT.

There are a few counts of this clonotype. This chain uses TRBV30 with TRBJ1-1; tentatively, D is TRBD1 (6 bases). Trimming removed 5 bases at V and 1 base at J, with 14 bases between. The CDR3 is 14 amino acids. Germline V gives CDR1 GTSNPN, CDR2 SVGIG (reference sequence). CDR3 protein: CAWLQGLTNTEAFF. CDR3 nucleotides: TGTGCCTGGCTTCAGGGGTTGACGAACACTGAAGCTTTCTTT.

In the case of this clonotype: It may be a read error: a sequence one base away is much more abundant. The gene calls are TRBV28 and TRBJ2-7; no clear D gene. CDR1 is MDHEN and CDR2 is SYDVKM in the germline V gene. The CDR3 runs to 16 residues. Trimming left V 3 bases short and J 1 base short, with 16 bases between. CDR3 region: CASSLCIRNPSYEQYF. The CDR3 DNA reads TGTGCCAGCAGTTTGTGTATCCGCAACCCATCCTACGAGCAGTACTTC. Drawing the rest from reference TRBV28 and TRBJ2-7, the complete variable domain is DVKVTQSSRYLVKRTGEKVFLECVQDMDHENMFWYRQDPGLGLRLIYFSYDVKMKEKGDIPEGYSVSREKKERFSLILESASTNQTSMYLCASSLCIRNPSYEQYFGPGTRLTVT.

The chain recombines TRBV28 with TRBJ2-1, with 8 bases aligning to TRBD2. CDR3 length equals 19 residues. The V gene end was trimmed by 4 bases and the J gene end by 2 bases; junction bases not matched to a gene: 16. Germline CDR1 reads MDHEN; CDR2 reads SYDVKM. The CDR3 spells CASSSIAGPTPAAYNEQFF. The CDR3 DNA follows: TGTGCCAGCAGTTCGATAGCGGGACCCACCCCCGCTGCCTACAATGAGCAGTTCTTC.

The genes are TRBV6-2 or TRBV6-3 and TRBJ1-3; no definite D call. The CDR3 extends over 11 amino acids. CDR1 and CDR2 from the germline V gene are MNHEY and SVGEGT. V was shortened by 8 bases and J by 4 bases, with 6 bases between the two germline ends. In DNA form, the CDR3 reads TGTGCCAGCGGAATGGGAAACACCATATATTTT. Its translation: CASGMGNTIYF.

This clonotype has ten or more counts. The rearrangement uses TRBV7-2 and TRBJ2-7; no firm D call. The CDR3 is made up of 13 amino acids. Per the germline V gene, CDR1 is SGHTA and CDR2 is FQGNSA. Between the trimmed V and J ends, which lost 5 bases and 2 bases, there was a span of 10 bases. The CDR3 DNA reads as TGTGCCAGCAGCACCATACCTCCCTACGAGCAGTACTTC. Translated: CASSTIPPYEQYF.

V and J are TRBV7-2 and TRBJ1-2; D possibly corresponds to TRBD1 (6 bases). There are 13 residues in the CDR3. The germline gives CDR1 SGHTA, CDR2 FQGNSA. V lost 5 bases to trimming and J lost 5 bases, with 12 bases between them. The CDR3 region has the DNA TGTGCCAGCAGCCTTGACAGGATGTATGGCTACACCTTC. Encoded protein: CASSLDRMYGYTF.

This clonotype was found many times. The chain joins TRBV5-1 to TRBJ2-7, with 8 positions matching TRBD2. In germline, CDR1 is SGHRS, CDR2 YFSETQ. The CDR3 totals 13 residues. With 7 bases clipped from V and 3 bases from J, the junction kept 6 bases outside the gene matches. CDR3 protein: CASQASGGYEQYF. CDR3 DNA sequence: TGCGCCAGCCAAGCGAGCGGGGGCTACGAGCAGTACTTC.

This clonotype has at least ten counts. The CDR3 DNA is TGTGCCAGCAACGAAAATACAGTCGGGCAGCCCCAGCATTTT. Residues: CASNENTVGQPQHF. This sequence joins TRBV6-1 and TRBJ1-5; D ambiguous. The CDR3 runs to 14 residues. V was trimmed by 7 bases and J by 7 bases, leaving 17 bases between them. The V gene's germline CDR1 is MNHNS and CDR2 SASEGT.

This clonotype was counted at least ten times. This chain uses TRBV6-1 with TRBJ2-7; either TRBD1 or TRBD2 may fit D (6 bases each). Germline CDR1 MNHNS, CDR2 SASEGT. The CDR3 totals 16 residues. Trimming took 4 bases from V and 5 from J, leaving 21 bases between them. CDR3 residues: CASSGTGALRGHEQYF. CDR3 DNA sequence: TGTGCCAGCAGTGGAACGGGGGCTCTCCGGGGGCACGAGCAGTACTTC.